This T cell receptor (beta chain) emerged from a study of blood T cell repertoires in COVID-19. Overall study context: Both acute and convalescent COVID-19 samples were obtained from the United States, Italy and Spain. Sources were T cells, B-cell-depleted T cells, or PBMCs; the material itself was cDNA or gDNA.

Original analysis: Amplified reference gene primers provided the basis for estimating nucleated cell counts. Assay: immunoSEQ multiplex PCR; the TCRdb copy retains only in-frame clones and omits some. The DNA was the basis for D and trimming; V, J and clone size are from that table. The repertoire holds roughly 100,000 clones, with 75% to 85% as singletons. This clone was seen only a few times. Seattle enrolled patients during active infection and tracked them longitudinally. Germline CDR1 SGHAT, CDR2 FQNNGV. This CDR3 has 15 amino acids. The ends lost 1 base at V and 7 bases at J; junction bases unmatched: 5.

V usage is TRBV11-2 and J usage is TRBJ2-1, with 9 bases aligning to TRBD2. The sample consisted of peripheral blood. The clonotype comes from an elderly man with COVID-19, enrolled during active disease. The CDR3 DNA follows: TGTGCCAGCAGCTTAGTCGGGACTAGCTGGAATGAGCAGTTCTTC. Amino acids: CASSLVGTSWNEQFF.